This entry describes one T cell receptor (beta chain). Its antigen is unidentified. A read error may be the cause here, since a much bigger clone is one base away. This CDR3 contains 13 residues. Germline V gene lookup returns CDR1 ENHRY and CDR2 SYGVKD. With 2 bases removed from V and 9 bases from J, the gap between germline ends came to 11 bases. The source of the sample is a study of CD8 T cells in ankylosing spondylitis. Study conclusions and caveats: Researchers report that disease-linked clones proved CD8+ and relatively rare in peripheral blood. According to the report, clones linked to the disease were significantly enriched in matched synovial fluid samples taken from ankylosing spondylitis patients.

Quantitative 5'-RACE with molecular barcodes was used to make the TCR beta libraries. A single record per CDR3 protein comes from TCRdb applying MiXCR to the 5' RACE reads. The table has under 400,000 distinct CDR3 sequences, roughly 10% seen once. Sample: blood, either unsorted or a sorted T cell fraction (not recorded which). This chain uses TRBV10-3 with TRBJ1-5, with no clear D. The sequence was collected from a female donor with ankylosing spondylitis or in good health (not recorded which). CDR3: CAISEGSHRPQHF. For the CDR3, the DNA is TGTGCCATCAGTGAGGGTAGTCATCGGCCCCAGCATTTT.